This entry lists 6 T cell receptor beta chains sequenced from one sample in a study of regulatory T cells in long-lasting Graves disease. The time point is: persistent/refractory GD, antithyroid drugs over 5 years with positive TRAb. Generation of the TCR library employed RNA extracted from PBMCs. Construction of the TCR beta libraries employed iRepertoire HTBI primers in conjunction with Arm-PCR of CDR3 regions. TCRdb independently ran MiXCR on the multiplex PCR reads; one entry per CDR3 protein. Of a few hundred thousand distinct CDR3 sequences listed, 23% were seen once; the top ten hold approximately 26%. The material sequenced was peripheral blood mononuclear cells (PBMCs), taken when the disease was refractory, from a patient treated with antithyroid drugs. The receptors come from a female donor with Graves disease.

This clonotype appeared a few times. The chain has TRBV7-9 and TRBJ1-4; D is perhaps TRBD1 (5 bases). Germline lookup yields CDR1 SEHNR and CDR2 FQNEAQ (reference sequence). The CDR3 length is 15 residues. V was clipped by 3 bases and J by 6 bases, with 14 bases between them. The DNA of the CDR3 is TGTGCCAGCAGCTTTACTAGCGGAGGGGATGAAAAACTGTTTTTT. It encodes CASSFTSGGDEKLFF.

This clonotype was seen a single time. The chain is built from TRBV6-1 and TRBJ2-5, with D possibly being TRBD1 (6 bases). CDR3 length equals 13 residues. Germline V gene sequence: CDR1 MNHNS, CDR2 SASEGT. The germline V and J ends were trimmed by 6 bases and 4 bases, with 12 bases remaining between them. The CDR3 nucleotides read TGTGCCAGCAGAAGACAGGAAGGAGAGACCCAGTACTTC. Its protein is CASRRQEGETQYF.

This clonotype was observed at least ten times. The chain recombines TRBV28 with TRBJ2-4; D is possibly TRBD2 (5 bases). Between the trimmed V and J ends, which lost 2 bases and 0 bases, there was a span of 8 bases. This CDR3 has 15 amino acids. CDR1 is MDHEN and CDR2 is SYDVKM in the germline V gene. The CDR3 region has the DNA TGTGCCAGCAGTTTAGGTCTAGCAGCCAAAAACATTCAGTACTTC. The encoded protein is CASSLGLAAKNIQYF.

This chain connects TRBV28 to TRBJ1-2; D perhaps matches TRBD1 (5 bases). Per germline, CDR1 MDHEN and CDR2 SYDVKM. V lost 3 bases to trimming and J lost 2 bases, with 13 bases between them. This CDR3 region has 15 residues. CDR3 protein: CASSFYGAPNYGYTF. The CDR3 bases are TGTGCCAGCAGTTTCTATGGGGCACCGAACTATGGCTACACCTTC.

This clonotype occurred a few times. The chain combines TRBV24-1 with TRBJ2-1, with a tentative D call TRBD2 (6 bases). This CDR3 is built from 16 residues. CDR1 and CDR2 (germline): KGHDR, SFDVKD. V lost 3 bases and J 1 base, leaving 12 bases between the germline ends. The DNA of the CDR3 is TGTGCCACCAGTGATCGCATGGGGGGATCCTACAATGAGCAGTTCTTC. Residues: CATSDRMGGSYNEQFF.

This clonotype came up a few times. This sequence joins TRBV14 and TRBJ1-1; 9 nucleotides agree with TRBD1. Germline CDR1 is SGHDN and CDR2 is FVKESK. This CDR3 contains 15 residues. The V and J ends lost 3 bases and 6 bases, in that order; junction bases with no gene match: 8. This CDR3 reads CASSHRGQGRAEAFF. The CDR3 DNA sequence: TGTGCCAGCAGCCATCGAGGACAGGGGAGGGCTGAAGCTTTCTTT.